This T cell receptor beta chain stems from a study of blood T cell repertoires in COVID-19. Study information: Samples taken during acute and convalescent COVID-19 were collected in the United States, Italy and Spain. T cells, B-cell-depleted T cells, or PBMCs provided the cDNA or gDNA that served as material.

Germline CDR1 is SGHRS and CDR2 is YFSETQ. The length of the CDR3 is 13 residues. Trimming cost V 4 bases and J 4 bases, with 11 bases left between them. This clone was counted only a few times. Under the authors' procedure: Counts of nucleated cells, estimated from reference gene primer amplification, were obtained. Assay used: immunoSEQ multiplex PCR; TCRdb lists only in-frame clones, some missing. Clonal size and the V and J genes are those of that table, whereas D and trimming came from the DNA. The repertoire holds about 150,000 clones, roughly 80% seen once, with 3% to 3.5% in the top ten. V gene TRBV5-1 combines with J gene TRBJ1-2, with D maybe TRBD1 (6 bases). What was sequenced was peripheral blood. The source of this sequence is a woman older than 75 with acute or convalescent COVID-19. The CDR3 reads CASSPRDTYGYTF. The CDR3 nucleotides read TGCGCCAGCAGCCCCCGGGACACCTATGGCTACACCTTC.